The T cell receptor (beta chain) under discussion was sequenced for a study of CD4+ T cells in melanoma. The protocol was immunoSEQ multiplex PCR, while the TCRdb copy is restricted to in-frame clones and leaves out a portion. The sample lists around 14,000 clones, over 55% occurring once. Concerning this clone: The antigen remains unidentified.

Overall study findings and caveats: Diverse differentiation states were reported for melanoma neoantigen-specific CD4+ T cells. CD8+ T cell, macrophage and B cell function reportedly correlated with neoantigen-specific CD4+ T cells.

The junction had 10 bases not matched to a gene; V was cut back by 5 bases and J by 4 bases. In germline, CDR1 is LGHNA, CDR2 YNFKEQ. This CDR3 is built from 15 residues. This sequence joins TRBV4-2 and TRBJ1-2; TRBD1 matches at 7 bases. The sample taken for sequencing was cells from a culture (not recorded whether cultured in vitro). The TCR originated in a human donor with melanoma. CDR3 in DNA: TGTGCCAGCAGCGCAGGGGGTAGCCCTACCTATGGCTACACCTTC. Residues: CASSAGGSPTYGYTF.